This T cell receptor beta chain is drawn from a study of OX40 agonist ivuxolimab in advanced cancers. Clones were read by immunoSEQ multiplex PCR, and TCRdb kept only the in-frame ones, dropping some. Counted here are approximately 79,000 clones, 94% occurring once; the ten biggest clones make up approximately 20%. Study-wide results and limits: Expansion of clones was among the lowest in partial responders at 0.1-3.0 mg/kg.

The CDR3 covers 13 residues. With V trimmed by 8 bases and J by 2 bases, 5 bases remained unmatched. Germline V gene sequence: CDR1 MNHEY, CDR2 SMNVEV (reference sequence). Turning to this clone: Its specificity is not known.

Here the sequenced sample was CD4+ or CD8+ T cells sorted from blood, taken in a trial of the OX40 agonist ivuxolimab. The sequence derives from an adult with an advanced solid tumor such as melanoma, head and neck, liver or kidney cancer. This chain joins TRBV27 and TRBJ2-7, with 8 bases that match TRBD1. CDR3 bases: TGTGCCAGCCACAGGGGGTCTACCTACGAGCAGTACTTC. It translates to CASHRGSTYEQYF.